These T cell receptor beta chains were read from a single sample in a study of control samples from healthy donors and cancer patients. Clones were sequenced by immunoSEQ multiplex PCR, and TCRdb holds only the in-frame ones, with some missing. The sample shows about 92,000 clones, almost 85% of them seen only once. The sequenced sample was blood. The receptor source for this set is a woman aged 55-70 years in good health. CDR3s include the opening cysteine and the closing phenylalanine or tryptophan. A D gene is named only where the DNA matches it firmly. Rows may omit the clone size; those that give it use once, few, many or a size class.

clone size: NA; J gene: TRBJ2-3; D gene: NA; V gene: TRBV18; CDR3 DNA: TGTGCCAGCTCTTCCGTCACAGATACGCAGTATTTT; CDR3 protein: CASSSVTDTQYF
clone size: NA; J gene: TRBJ1-5; D gene: NA; V gene: TRBV19; CDR3 DNA: TGTGCCAGTAGAAACAGGGAATATAGCAATCAGCCCCAGCATTTT; CDR3 protein: CASRNREYSNQPQHF
clone size: NA; J gene: TRBJ2-1; D gene: NA; V gene: TRBV3-1/TRBV3-2; CDR3 DNA: TGTGCCAGCAGCGATCGGACCCACAATGAGCAGTTCTTC; CDR3 protein: CASSDRTHNEQFF
clone size: NA; J gene: TRBJ2-2; D gene: NA; V gene: TRBV9; CDR3 DNA: TGTGCCAGCAGCGTAGCCGGGGAGCTGTTTTTT; CDR3 protein: CASSVAGELFF
clone size: once; J gene: TRBJ1-6; D gene: NA; V gene: TRBV3-1/TRBV3-2; CDR3 DNA: TGTGCCAGCAGCTCCCGTCTGAAGGTCTCCTATAATTCACCCCTCCACTTT; CDR3 protein: CASSSRLKVSYNSPLHF
clone size: NA; J gene: TRBJ2-1; D gene: NA; V gene: TRBV6-6; CDR3 DNA: TGTGCCAGCAGTTACTCGCGGACATACAATGAGCAGTTCTTC; CDR3 protein: CASSYSRTYNEQFF
clone size: NA; J gene: TRBJ1-1; D gene: NA; V gene: TRBV5-1; CDR3 DNA: TGCGCCAGCAGCTTGGAGGACGCCCCTGAAGCTTTCTTT; CDR3 protein: CASSLEDAPEAFF
clone size: NA; J gene: TRBJ2-5; D gene: NA; V gene: TRBV9; CDR3 DNA: TGTGCCAGCAGCGTAGGTACCGGAGAGACCCAGTACTTC; CDR3 protein: CASSVGTGETQYF
clone size: NA; J gene: TRBJ1-1; D gene: NA; V gene: TRBV2; CDR3 DNA: TGTGCCAGCAGTGACGGGGAAGGGACTGAAGCTTTCTTT; CDR3 protein: CASSDGEGTEAFF
clone size: NA; J gene: TRBJ2-5; D gene: NA; V gene: TRBV6-5; CDR3 DNA: TGTGCCAGCAGCCGAGGGGGACTATACCAAGAGACCCAGTACTTC; CDR3 protein: CASSRGGLYQETQYF
clone size: NA; J gene: TRBJ1-5; D gene: NA; V gene: TRBV6-5; CDR3 DNA: TGTGCCAGCAGTTACGGCGCAAATCAGCCCCAGCATTTT; CDR3 protein: CASSYGANQPQHF
clone size: NA; J gene: TRBJ1-2; D gene: NA; V gene: TRBV7-9; CDR3 DNA: TGTGCCAGCAGCATTGACAACTATGGCTACACCTTC; CDR3 protein: CASSIDNYGYTF
clone size: NA; J gene: TRBJ2-5; D gene: NA; V gene: TRBV5-6; CDR3 DNA: TGTGCCAGCAGCTTGGTGTCGGCCGAAGAGACCCAGTACTTC; CDR3 protein: CASSLVSAEETQYF
clone size: NA; J gene: TRBJ2-1; D gene: NA; V gene: TRBV4-2; CDR3 DNA: TGTGCCAGCAGCCAAGATCGGGAGCTTTTGGATGAGCAGTTCTTC; CDR3 protein: CASSQDRELLDEQFF